The 7 T cell receptor beta chains presented below share a single source sample, sequenced in a study of blood T cell repertoires in COVID-19. Produced via immunoSEQ multiplex PCR; TCRdb's table is partial and in-frame only. Of a few hundred thousand clones listed, 80% to 90% are singletons. The sample comprised PBMCs or T cells enriched from blood (not recorded which). The source of these receptors is a woman in her forties with acute COVID-19.

The V call is TRBV7-6, the J call TRBJ1-1; no definite D call. CDR1 and CDR2 (germline): SGHVS, FNYEAQ. CDR3 size: 13 residues. V was cut by 4 bases and J by 1 base, with 7 bases left in between. The DNA of the CDR3 is TGTGCCAGCAGCTCAGGAAGGAACACTGAAGCTTTCTTT. Amino acids: CASSSGRNTEAFF. The whole variable domain, filled in from reference TRBV7-6 and TRBJ1-1, reads GAGVSQSPRYKVTKRGQDVALRCDPISGHVSLYWYRQALGQGPEFLTYFNYEAQQDKSGLPNDRFSAERPEGSISTLTIQRTEQRDSAMYRCASSSGRNTEAFFGQGTRLTVV.

V gene TRBV11-2 combines with J gene TRBJ2-5, with a possible D match to TRBD2 (6 bases). Germline CDR1 SGHAT, CDR2 FQNNGV. This CDR3 region has 16 residues. V dropped 5 bases and J dropped 2 bases, with 18 bases sitting between them. This CDR3 reads CASSLTSSGPQETQYF. As DNA, the CDR3 is TGTGCCAGCAGCCTAACGAGTAGCGGCCCTCAAGAGACCCAGTACTTC.

J is TRBJ2-1 and V is TRBV9; D ambiguous. Germline V lookup: CDR1 SGDLS, CDR2 YYNGEE. V lost 1 base and J 0 bases, leaving 5 bases between the germline ends. The CDR3 spans 14 residues. The CDR3 DNA is TGTGCCAGCAGCGTACAGGTCTCCTACAATGAGCAGTTCTTC. Amino acids: CASSVQVSYNEQFF.

This chain uses TRBV3-1 (or the pseudogene TRBV3-2) with TRBJ1-5, with unresolved D. V lost 1 base to trimming and J lost 5 bases, with 12 bases between them. Germline values: CDR1 LGHDT, CDR2 YNNKEL (reference sequence). The CDR3 loop spans 15 amino acids. The CDR3 spells CASSQGPLAHQPQHF. CDR3 DNA sequence: TGTGCCAGCAGCCAAGGGCCCCTAGCGCATCAGCCCCAGCATTTT.

The chain has TRBV6-2 or TRBV6-3 and TRBJ2-2, with 7 nucleotides matching TRBD1. V trimming: 5 bases; J trimming: 2 bases; junction bases outside the gene matches: 5. The CDR3 totals 15 residues. Germline V lookup: CDR1 MNHEY, CDR2 SVGEGT. In nucleotides, the CDR3 is TGTGCCAGCAGTCGGGACAGCTTTAACACCGGGGAGCTGTTTTTT. Its translation: CASSRDSFNTGELFF.

The V call is TRBV11-2, the J call TRBJ1-5, with 7 nucleotides matching TRBD1. This CDR3 is built from 17 residues. The ends lost 1 base at V and 0 bases at J; junction bases unmatched: 6. Per germline, CDR1 SGHAT and CDR2 FQNNGV. The CDR3 nucleotides are TGTGCCAGCAGCTTAGGTCTGGGACAGTATAGCAATCAGCCCCAGCATTTT. Translation gives CASSLGLGQYSNQPQHF.

This rearrangement joins TRBV3-1 (or the pseudogene TRBV3-2) to TRBJ2-2; 13 nucleotides line up with TRBD2. Trimming cost V 1 base and J 7 bases; bases outside gene matches: 3. This CDR3 spans 16 amino acids. Germline V gene lookup returns CDR1 LGHDT and CDR2 YNNKEL (reference sequence). CDR3 coding DNA: TGTGCCAGCAGCCAAGGGACTAGCGGGAGTATCGGGGAGCTGTTTTTT. Translation: CASSQGTSGSIGELFF.